The 14 T cell receptor beta chains below were found in one sample sequenced in a study of blood T cell repertoires in COVID-19 (TCRdb year 2020). The library was prepared using the immunoSEQ multiplex PCR assay. Held by TCRdb, this immuneACCESS table contains in-frame sequences only and omits some clones. Under half of the omission traces to an unresolved V gene where checked; the cause of the rest is unknown. Recorded for this sample are tens of thousands of clones; over 80% of them occurred a single time. Roughly 15% of the sample goes to the ten largest clones. The source material was peripheral blood. The receptors originated from a woman aged 80 or over with active or convalescent COVID-19.

The chain recombines TRBV28 with TRBJ2-3, with TRBD2 as a possible D gene (6 bases). The CDR3 is 12 residues long. The V gene lost 4 bases and the J gene lost 7 bases, with 9 bases spanning the gap. The germline V gene encodes CDR1 MDHEN and CDR2 SYDVKM. The CDR3 region is CASSSGGNTQYF. DNA for the CDR3: TGTGCCAGCAGTTCTGGGGGGAATACGCAGTATTTT.

CDR3 sequence (DNA): TGCGCCAGCAGTACCTGGGGGACTACTGAAGCTTTCTTT. Its protein is CASSTWGTTEAFF. The chain carries TRBV5-1 and TRBJ1-1; D may be TRBD1 (5 bases). Germline CDR1 is SGHRS and CDR2 is YFSETQ. V lost 5 bases to trimming and J lost 5 bases, with 13 bases between them. The CDR3 sequence is 13 residues long. Drawing the rest from reference TRBV5-1 and TRBJ1-1, the complete variable domain is KAGVTQTPRYLIKTRGQQVTLSCSPISGHRSVSWYQQTPGQGLQFLFEYFSETQRNKGNFPGRFSGRQFSNSRSEMNVSTLELGDSALYLCASSTWGTTEAFFGQGTRLTVV.

The rearrangement links TRBV6-5 to TRBJ1-2, with 9 bases fitting TRBD1. Trimming at V came to 7 bases and at J to 4 bases, leaving 7 bases not matched to a gene. CDR3 size: 14 residues. Germline V CDR1 and CDR2: MNHEY, SVGAGI. CDR3 loop: CASTDTGGGYGYTF. For the CDR3, the DNA is TGTGCCAGCACCGACACAGGGGGCGGCTATGGCTACACCTTC.

V and J are TRBV7-9 and TRBJ1-2; maybe TRBD1 (6 bases). CDR3 length equals 15 residues. The V gene's germline CDR1 is SEHNR and CDR2 FQNEAQ (reference sequence). V lost 1 base and J lost 6, with 15 bases in between. The CDR3 DNA reads as TGTGCCAGCAGCTTAGGTTCGGGGGGCATGGATGGCTACACCTTC. Protein: CASSLGSGGMDGYTF. Full variable domain (rest looked up from reference TRBV7-9 and TRBJ1-2): DTGVSQNPRHKITKRGQNVTFRCDPISEHNRLYWYRQTLGQGPEFLTYFQNEAQLEKSRLLSDRFSAERPKGSFSTLEIQRTEQGDSAMYLCASSLGSGGMDGYTFGSGTRLTVV.

V is TRBV10-3 and J is TRBJ2-1, with 9 nucleotides matching TRBD1. V gave up 6 bases and J gave up 7 bases; unmatched junction bases: 4. Germline values: CDR1 ENHRY, CDR2 SYGVKD. The CDR3 has 13 amino acids. The chain's CDR3 is CAIRPGQGNEQFF. Written as DNA, the CDR3 is TGTGCCATCAGGCCGGGACAGGGTAATGAGCAGTTCTTC.

The rearrangement uses TRBV6-2 or TRBV6-3 and TRBJ1-2; possible D gene TRBD1, 5 bases. Trimming cost V 6 bases and J 0 bases, with 17 bases left between them. This CDR3 is 16 amino acids long. Germline CDR1 reads MNHEY; CDR2 reads SVGEGT. In DNA, the CDR3 is TGTGCCAGCAGCCAACCGGGGGACTTAGCTAACTATGGCTACACCTTC. This encodes CASSQPGDLANYGYTF.

This chain uses TRBV5-3 with TRBJ2-5; perhaps TRBD2 as D (6 bases). TRBV5-3 is identified as an open reading frame with a role that is uncertain. V lost 0 bases to trimming and J lost 5 bases, with 14 bases between them. CDR3 size: 15 residues. The CDR3 reads CARSLAFPSAETQYF. The DNA for the CDR3 is TGTGCCAGAAGCTTGGCGTTTCCTAGCGCCGAGACCCAGTACTTC.

This clone has a handful of counts. The chain carries TRBV21-1 and TRBJ1-1; TRBD1, the D gene given by the table, was not confirmed from the DNA. TRBV21-1 is a known pseudogene. The CDR3 length is 14 residues. The CDR3 loop reads CASSSPRTGHRAFF. In nucleotides, the CDR3 is TGTGCCAGCAGCTCACCCAGGACAGGGCACAGAGCTTTCTTT.

The chain couples TRBV19 to TRBJ1-3; D is undetermined. This CDR3 spans 18 amino acids. Germline CDR1 reads LNHDA; CDR2 reads SQIVND (reference sequence). V was shortened by 7 bases and J by 0 bases, with 22 bases between the two germline ends. CDR3 in amino acids: CASTPSILLGSSGNTIYF. CDR3 nucleotides: TGTGCCAGTACCCCGTCCATCCTCCTAGGAAGCTCTGGAAACACCATATATTTT. Full variable domain (outside the CDR3, taken from reference TRBV19 and TRBJ1-3): DGGITQSPKYLFRKEGQNVTLSCEQNLNHDAMYWYRQDPGQGLRLIYYSQIVNDFQKGDIAEGYSVSREKKESFPLTVTSAQKNPTAFYLCASTPSILLGSSGNTIYFGEGSWLTVV.

V is TRBV7-2 and J is TRBJ1-3, with D maybe TRBD1 (5 bases). V lost 4 bases and J 0 bases, leaving 10 bases between the germline ends. Looked up from germline, CDR1 is SGHTA and CDR2 is FQGNSA. CDR3 length: 15 residues. The CDR3 protein is CASSSRQSSGNTIYF. For the CDR3, the DNA is TGTGCCAGCAGCTCCCGACAGAGCTCTGGAAACACCATATATTTT. The whole variable domain, remainder taken from reference TRBV7-2 and TRBJ1-3, is GAGVSQSPSNKVTEKGKDVELRCDPISGHTALYWYRQSLGQGLEFLIYFQGNSAPDKSGLPSDRFSAERTGGSVSTLTIQRTQQEDSAVYLCASSSRQSSGNTIYFGEGSWLTVV.

V is TRBV7-2 and J is TRBJ1-1; TRBD1 matches at 11 bases. The V segment lost 5 bases and the J segment 7 bases; nucleotides outside the gene matches: 9. The CDR3 spans 15 residues. The germline gives CDR1 SGHTA, CDR2 FQGNSA. The CDR3 spells CASSRSPGTGGEAFF. In nucleotides, the CDR3 is TGTGCCAGCAGCCGGTCTCCCGGGACAGGGGGTGAAGCTTTCTTT.

The V gene is TRBV7-9, the J gene TRBJ2-7; D is unresolved. Trimming removed 0 bases at V and 6 bases at J, with 12 bases between. Looked up from germline, CDR1 is SEHNR and CDR2 is FQNEAQ (reference sequence). This CDR3 region has 14 residues. The CDR3 nucleotides read TGTGCCAGCAGCTTAGCGGAGAAGGTTGGCGAGCAGTACTTC. As protein: CASSLAEKVGEQYF.

The rearrangement joins TRBV19 to TRBJ1-2, with 7 bases identical to TRBD1. V shed 6 bases and J 6 bases; nucleotides not matched to a gene: 1. CDR1 and CDR2 from the germline V gene are LNHDA and SQIVND (reference sequence). The CDR3 totals 11 residues. CDR3 bases: TGTGCCAGTAGGGACAGGCATGGCTACACCTTC. Protein sequence: CASRDRHGYTF.

The chain uses TRBV10-3 and TRBJ1-1; a weak D match, TRBD1 (6 bases). V gave up 5 bases and J gave up 0 bases, with 13 bases separating them. Germline V lookup: CDR1 ENHRY, CDR2 SYGVKD. The CDR3 sequence is 15 residues long. The CDR3 nucleotides read TGTGCCATCAGTCTCAGGGGTACCATGAACACTGAAGCTTTCTTT. It encodes CAISLRGTMNTEAFF.